This T cell receptor beta chain was recovered during a study of vaccination and CD4 T cells after COVID-19. Looking at the study overall: Post-vaccine sampling followed dose two by a median about 69 days (range 14 to 241). Control cultures were given a CEFX pool, an HIV-1 Nef pool, or no peptide.

Described treatment: approximately nine-day PBMC culture with coronavirus spike peptide pools or control peptides (ViraFEST assay). Harvesting of the unexposed donor's CD4+ T cells predated the COVID-19 pandemic (2011-2018). Unexposed-donor CD4+ T cells were probed with SARS-CoV-2 S/N and four cold-coronavirus spikes, cells permitting. The Oncomine TCR Beta short-read assay was applied to DNA of cultured CD4+ T cells. Genomic DNA was taken out of cultured CD4+ T cells by extraction. A single record per CDR3 protein comes from TCRdb applying MiXCR to the PCR reads. The sample lists 8,500 to 9,500 distinct CDR3 sequences, 35% to 50% occurring once. The germline V gene has CDR1 GTSNPN and CDR2 SVGIG (reference sequence). The CDR3 totals 15 residues. Trimming stripped 5 bases from V and 0 bases from J, with 17 bases between. With regard to this clonotype: The antigen remains undetermined. Likely a read error: the CDR3 ends without its conserved phenylalanine or tryptophan.

The receptor comes from a human donor in good health. V gene TRBV30 combines with J gene TRBJ2-7, with D perhaps TRBD1 (6 bases). The source material was CD4+ T cells from blood, cultured in vitro. The CDR3 region has the DNA TGTGCCTGGGAGCCTGCCGACAGGTTCTCCTACGAGCAGTACCTC. This translates into CAWEPADRFSYEQYL.